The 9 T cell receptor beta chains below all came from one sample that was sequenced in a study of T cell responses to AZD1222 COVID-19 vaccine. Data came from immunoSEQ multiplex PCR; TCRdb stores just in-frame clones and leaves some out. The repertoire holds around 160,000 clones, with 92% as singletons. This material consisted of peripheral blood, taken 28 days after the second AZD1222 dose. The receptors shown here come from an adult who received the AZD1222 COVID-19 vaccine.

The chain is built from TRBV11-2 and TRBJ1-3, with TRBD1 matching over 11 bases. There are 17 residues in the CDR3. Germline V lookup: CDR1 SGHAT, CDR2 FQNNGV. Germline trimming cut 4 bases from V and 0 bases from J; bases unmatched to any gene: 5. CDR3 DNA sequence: TGTGCCAGCAGCTCGCGGACAGGGGGCGTCTCTGGAAACACCATATATTTT. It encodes CASSSRTGGVSGNTIYF.

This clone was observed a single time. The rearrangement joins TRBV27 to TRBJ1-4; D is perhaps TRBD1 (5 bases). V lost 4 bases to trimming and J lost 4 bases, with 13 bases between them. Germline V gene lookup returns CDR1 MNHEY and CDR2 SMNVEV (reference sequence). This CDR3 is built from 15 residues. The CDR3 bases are TGTGCCAGCAGTTCCCTGGGACGGAATAATGAAAAACTGTTTTTT. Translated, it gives CASSSLGRNNEKLFF.

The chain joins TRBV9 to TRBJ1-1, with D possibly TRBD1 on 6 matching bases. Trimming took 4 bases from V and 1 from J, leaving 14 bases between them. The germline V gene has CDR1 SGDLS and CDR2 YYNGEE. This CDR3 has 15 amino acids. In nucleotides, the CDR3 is TGTGCCAGCAGCCCTTACAGGGTTACGAACACTGAAGCTTTCTTT. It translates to CASSPYRVTNTEAFF.

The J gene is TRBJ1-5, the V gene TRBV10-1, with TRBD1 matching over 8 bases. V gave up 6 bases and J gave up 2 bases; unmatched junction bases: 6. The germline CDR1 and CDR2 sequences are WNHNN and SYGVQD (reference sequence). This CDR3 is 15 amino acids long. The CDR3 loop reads CASRSDRDRNQPQHF. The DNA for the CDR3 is TGCGCCAGCAGATCGGACAGGGACCGCAATCAGCCCCAGCATTTT.

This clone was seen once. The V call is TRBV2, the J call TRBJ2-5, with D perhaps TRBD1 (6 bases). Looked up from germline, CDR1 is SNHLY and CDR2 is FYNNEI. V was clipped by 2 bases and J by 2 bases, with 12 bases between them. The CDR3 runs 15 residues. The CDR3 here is CASSEWTEGQETQYF. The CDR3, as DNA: TGTGCCAGCAGTGAATGGACAGAAGGGCAAGAGACCCAGTACTTC.

The CDR3: CASSDSGGAHTGELFF. For the CDR3, the DNA is TGTGCCAGCAGCGACAGCGGGGGGGCCCATACCGGGGAGCTGTTTTTT. The rearrangement joins TRBV9 to TRBJ2-2, with 10 bases that match TRBD2. The CDR3 extends over 16 amino acids. The J segment lost 5 bases and the V segment lost 3 bases, leaving 7 bases of the junction unmatched. Germline V gene data show CDR1 as SGDLS and CDR2 as YYNGEE.

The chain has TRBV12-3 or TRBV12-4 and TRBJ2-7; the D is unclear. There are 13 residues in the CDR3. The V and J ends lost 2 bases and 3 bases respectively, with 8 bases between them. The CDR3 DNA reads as TGTGCCAGCAGTTTAAGGTCTGTCTACGAGCAGTACTTC. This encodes CASSLRSVYEQYF.

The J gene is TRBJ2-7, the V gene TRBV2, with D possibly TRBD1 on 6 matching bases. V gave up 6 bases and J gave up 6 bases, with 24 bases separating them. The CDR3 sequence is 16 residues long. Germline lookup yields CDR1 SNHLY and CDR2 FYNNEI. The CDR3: CASRSHPGEGPSEQYF. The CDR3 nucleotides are TGTGCCAGCAGATCACACCCAGGGGAAGGGCCCTCCGAGCAGTACTTC.

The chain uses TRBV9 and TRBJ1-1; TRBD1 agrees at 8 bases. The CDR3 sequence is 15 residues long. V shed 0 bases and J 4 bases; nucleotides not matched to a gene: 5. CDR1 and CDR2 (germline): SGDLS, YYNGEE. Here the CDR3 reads CASSVAPGGITEAFF. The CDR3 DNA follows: TGTGCCAGCAGCGTAGCGCCAGGGGGCATCACTGAAGCTTTCTTT. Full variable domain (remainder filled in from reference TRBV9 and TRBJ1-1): DSGVTQTPKHLITATGQRVTLRCSPRSGDLSVYWYQQSLDQGLQFLIQYYNGEERAKGNILERFSAQQFPDLHSELNLSSLELGDSALYFCASSVAPGGITEAFFGQGTRLTVV.